The T cell receptor (beta chain) described here comes from a study of PD-1 blockade in classical Hodgkin lymphoma (TCRdb year 2020). As for the study more broadly: Nivolumab dosing was 3 mg/kg intravenously every 2 weeks, continuing until either disease progression or unacceptable toxicity. The study used TCR beta sequencing and CyTOF to define a peripheral blood immune signature of response to PD-1 blockade in classical Hodgkin lymphoma. Findings and caveats that apply to the study as a whole: The study was limited to a single clinical trial cohort, and causes of repertoire differences, possibly disease activity or prior therapy, remained undefined. Baseline TCR diversity was reported as lower in newly diagnosed patients than in healthy donors, and lower still in relapsed/refractory patients. Among trial patients, those achieving complete response had baseline diversity similar to that of newly diagnosed patients, while diversity was significantly lower in partial responders and progressors. A significant rise by C4D1 was seen in CD4+ but not CD8+ TCR diversity (p=0.0027 vs p=0.16), with the rise being most apparent in complete responders (p=0.02). Diversity was lower in patients who began nivolumab less than 1 year after ASCT, so these patients were left out of later analyses to avoid confounding by immune reconstitution.

V is cut by 0 bases and J by 0 bases, and the space between the germline ends is 12 bases. The CDR3 covers 16 residues, taking in both the cysteine and the phenylalanine. Of all the DNA, just the CDR3 is kept, 48 bases in frame from base 1. CDR1 and CDR2, per the germline V gene (reference sequence), are PRHDT and FYEKMQ. Genomic DNA was extracted with the Qiagen DNeasy kit from unsorted PBMCs and from negatively selected CD4+ and CD8+ fractions. TCR beta CDR3 regions were subjected to amplification by immunoSEQ multiplex PCR with primers that anneal to V and J segments. A synthetic immune receptor repertoire was used to minimize amplification bias, and remaining bias was computationally removed after sequencing. The original pipeline was this. Custom Python scripts were used to quantify repertoire diversity as the Shannon entropy index. The unsorted, CD4+ and CD8+ repertoires were each analyzed separately, with the exception of combined analyses, where CD4+ and CD8+ sequences were merged in silico. Clonal expansion was defined as a frequency increase of at least 2-fold after treatment compared with C1D1, and clones undetected at baseline were assigned a pseudocount of 0.5. Singleton clones were defined as clones with 0 or 1 copy at C1D1, and non-singleton clones were defined as clones with 2 or more copies. By matching protein sequences in sorted samples from the same patient, clones expanded in unsorted samples were annotated as CD4+, CD8+ or unknown. Wilcoxon tests were applied to paired samples to test diversity changes from C1D1 to C4D1. TCRdb provides this immuneACCESS table in a form limited to in-frame rearrangements. Some clones are lacking; in checked studies, under half of them reflect an unresolved V gene, and why the rest are absent is not known. V and J calls and clone size are those listed in that table; D and trimming were worked out from the DNA. For this sample the table gives about 46,000 clones, of which roughly 75% were detected only once. In total, the top ten clones hold roughly 20% of the sample.

With regard to this clone: The antigen it binds to is not known. It has no much larger one-base neighbor in the sample; base qualities were not kept.

The label giving this sample's time point can be read as: cycle 2 day 1 (C2D1) of nivolumab. Every trial patient had relapsed after autologous stem cell transplantation, and cohorts A, B and C differed in prior brentuximab vedotin exposure. The trial cohort was composed of roughly 60 patients with relapsed/refractory classical Hodgkin lymphoma, for whom complete response, partial response or progressive disease was recorded as best overall response. In the multi-cohort phase II CheckMate 205 trial, trial patients received single-agent nivolumab. An independent review committee assessed best overall response using the 2007 International Working Group response criteria. PBMCs from the trial were collected at three points: immediately before nivolumab initiation (C1D1), and during therapy at cycle 2 day 1 and cycle 4 day 1. Peripheral blood was collected in 8 mL Vacutainer Cell Preparation Tubes, from which PBMCs were isolated by centrifugation and then cryopreserved.

The input for sequencing was peripheral blood mononuclear cells (PBMCs), taken before the second cycle of nivolumab. This sequence was found in a human donor with classical Hodgkin lymphoma. The sequence joins TRBV13 to TRBJ2-7, with TRBD1 as a weak D call on 6 bases. The CDR3 region reads CASSLGGIRGSYEQYF. The DNA sequence is TGTGCCAGCAGCTTAGGGGGGATCAGGGGCTCCTACGAGCAGTACTTC.